This TCR beta chain is drawn from a study of shared clonotypes between healthy human individuals. Findings of the study overall: Blood was the sole source, and tissue repertoires probably differ.

Trimming left V 5 bases short and J 2 bases short, with 10 bases between. This CDR3 is 14 amino acids long. CDR1 LNHDA and CDR2 SQIVND come from the germline V gene (reference sequence). Generated by immunoSEQ multiplex PCR, the TCRdb table keeps only in-frame clones and is missing some. The repertoire consists of about 2.4 million clones, with 80% to 95% occurring once and the leading ten covering roughly 0.36%. This clone occurred once. No antigen is known for it. From CD4+ cells came CD45RA+ naive and CD45RA-negative memory subsets. This receptor was identified in a young man in good health. Some clones in this sample may be carry-over from other donors' samples. The chain employs TRBV19 and TRBJ2-1; possible D gene TRBD2, 5 bases. The sequencing input was naive CD4+ T cells from PBMCs. The subset: CD45RA+ positively selected. CDR3 coding DNA: TGTGCCAGTAGTTTCCTAGCTACCTACAATGAGCAGTTCTTC. This gives the protein CASSFLATYNEQFF.